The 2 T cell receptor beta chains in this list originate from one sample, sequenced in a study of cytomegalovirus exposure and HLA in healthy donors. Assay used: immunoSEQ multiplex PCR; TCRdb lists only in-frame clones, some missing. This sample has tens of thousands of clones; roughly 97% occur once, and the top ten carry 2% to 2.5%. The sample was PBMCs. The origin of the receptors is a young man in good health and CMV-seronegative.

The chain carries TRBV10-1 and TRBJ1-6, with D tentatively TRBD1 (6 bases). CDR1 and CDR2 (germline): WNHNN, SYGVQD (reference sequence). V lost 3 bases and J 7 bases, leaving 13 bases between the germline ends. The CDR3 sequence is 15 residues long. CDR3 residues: CASSDGHRDNSPLHF. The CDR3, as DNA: TGCGCCAGCAGTGATGGTCACAGGGACAATTCACCCCTCCACTTT.

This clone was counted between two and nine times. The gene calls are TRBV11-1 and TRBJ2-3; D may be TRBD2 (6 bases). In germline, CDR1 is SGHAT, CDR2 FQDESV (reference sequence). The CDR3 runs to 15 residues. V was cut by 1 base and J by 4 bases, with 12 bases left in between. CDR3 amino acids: CASSLDWLASDTQYF. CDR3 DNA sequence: TGTGCCAGCAGCTTAGATTGGCTAGCGTCAGATACGCAGTATTTT.